This T cell receptor (beta chain) comes out of a study of cytomegalovirus exposure and HLA in healthy donors. Study-wide findings and caveats: Associated with cytomegalovirus, according to the listing, were some 150 TCR beta chains.

13 Jbeta primers and 60 Vbeta primers were used for the PCR. The table came from immunoSEQ multiplex PCR; TCRdb's copy has only in-frame clones and leaves some out. The sample gives hundreds of thousands of clones, roughly 91% of which show up once; approximately 1% is in the top ten. In regard to this clone: Its antigen is unidentified.

The V gene's germline CDR1 is LGHNA and CDR2 YNFKEQ. The length of the CDR3 is 21 residues. V was clipped by 0 bases and J by 2 bases; unmatched bases: 20. Sequenced sample: PBMCs. This receptor was obtained from a woman between 18 and 29 years old in good health and CMV-seronegative. The V and J genes are TRBV4-2 and TRBJ2-5; 8 positions agree with TRBD2. The CDR3 coding sequence is TGTGCCAGCAGCCAAGATGGGCTAGCGGGCCTCTCAAAGTACCCTCAAGAGACCCAGTACTTC. Encoded protein: CASSQDGLAGLSKYPQETQYF.